Listed below are T cell receptor beta chains from one sample, sequenced in a study of identical twins. TCRdb redid the calling of the 5' RACE reads with MiXCR, one entry per CDR3 protein. The sample includes about 690,000 distinct CDR3 sequences, roughly 6% of them seen just once. The source material was naive T cells sorted from blood. These receptors originate from a man in his late teens or twenties in good health. Each CDR3 is given with its conserved first and last residue. The order of the fields is CDR3 length, J gene, clone size, V gene, D gene, CDR3 DNA, CDR3 protein. A D gene is named only where the DNA matches it firmly. The listing skips clone size in some rows; elsewhere it reads once, few, many or a size class.

>19|TRBJ2-1|NA|TRBV6-1|TRBD2
TGTGCCAGCAGGCCCGGGACTAGCGGTCGTATAAGCTCCTACAATGAGCAGTTCTTC
CASRPGTSGRISSYNEQFF
>15|TRBJ1-6|NA|TRBV10-3|NA
TGTGCCATCAGTGAGTCTAGGACAGATAATTCACCCCTCCACTTT
CAISESRTDNSPLHF
>14|TRBJ1-1|many|TRBV20-1|NA
TGCAGTGCTAGAGCAGGGCGCATGAACACTGAAGCTTTCTTT
CSARAGRMNTEAFF
>18|TRBJ2-1|many|TRBV4-1|NA
TGCGCCAGCAGCCAAGCCCCTTTACTAGTGGGGGCATACAATGAGCAGTTCTTC
CASSQAPLLVGAYNEQFF
>15|TRBJ2-1|NA|TRBV19|TRBD2
TGTGCCAGTAATATACGACTAGCGAACAACAATGAGCAGTTCTTC
CASNIRLANNNEQFF
>14|TRBJ1-1|few|TRBV30|TRBD1
TGTGCCTGGAGCACAGGGGTGGTTCACACTGAAGCTTTCTTT
CAWSTGVVHTEAFF
>16|TRBJ2-2|many|TRBV29-1|NA
TGCAGCGTTGTCCTGCATGGGACGGCGAACACCGGGGAGCTGTTTTTT
CSVVLHGTANTGELFF
>15|TRBJ2-1|many|TRBV7-8|TRBD1
TGTGCCAGCAGCTCCTCCCCGGACAGGTACAATGAGCAGTTCTTC
CASSSSPDRYNEQFF
>15|TRBJ1-5|many|TRBV12-3/TRBV12-4|TRBD1
TGTGCCAGCAGTTTAGGGGACAGCCCCTATCAGCCCCAGCATTTT
CASSLGDSPYQPQHF
>15|TRBJ2-3|few|TRBV7-3|TRBD1
TGTGCCAGCAGCTTCAGGGGGTCGCGTACAGATACGCAGTATTTT
CASSFRGSRTDTQYF
>13|TRBJ2-5|many|TRBV28|NA
TGTGCCAGCAACCCTAGGTCCCAAGAGACCCAGTACTTC
CASNPRSQETQYF
>12|TRBJ2-7|NA|TRBV6-6|NA
TGTGCCAGCAGTGCAGAGACCTACGAGCAGTACTTC
CASSAETYEQYF
>18|TRBJ1-1|few|TRBV6-2/TRBV6-3|TRBD1
TGTGCCAGCAGTCGACCGGACAGGGTGCTATGGGAGAACACTGAAGCTTTCTTT
CASSRPDRVLWENTEAFF
>15|TRBJ2-1|many|TRBV6-4|TRBD1
TGTGCCAGCAGCCCGACAGGGAGCTCCTACAATGAGCAGTTCTTC
CASSPTGSSYNEQFF
>13|TRBJ2-5|few|TRBV20-1|TRBD2
TGCAGTGCTAGACTAGCGGACCAAGAGACCCAGTACTTC
CSARLADQETQYF
>11|TRBJ2-1|many|TRBV30|NA
TGTGCCTGGATGGGATACAATGAGCAGTTCTTC
CAWMGYNEQFF